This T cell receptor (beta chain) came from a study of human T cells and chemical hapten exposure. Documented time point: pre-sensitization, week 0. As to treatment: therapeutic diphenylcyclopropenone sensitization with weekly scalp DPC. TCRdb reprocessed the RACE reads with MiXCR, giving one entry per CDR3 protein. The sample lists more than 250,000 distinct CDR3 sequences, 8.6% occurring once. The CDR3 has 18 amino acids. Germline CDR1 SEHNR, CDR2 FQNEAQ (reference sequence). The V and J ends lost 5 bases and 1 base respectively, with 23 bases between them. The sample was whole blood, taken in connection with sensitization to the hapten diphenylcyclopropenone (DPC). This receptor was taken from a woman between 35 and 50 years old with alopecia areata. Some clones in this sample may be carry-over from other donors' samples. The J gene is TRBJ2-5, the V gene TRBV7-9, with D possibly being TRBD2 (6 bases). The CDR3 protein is CASSVPKGGLKPQETQYF. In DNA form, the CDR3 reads TGTGCCAGCAGCGTACCCAAAGGAGGGTTGAAGCCCCAAGAGACCCAGTACTTC.